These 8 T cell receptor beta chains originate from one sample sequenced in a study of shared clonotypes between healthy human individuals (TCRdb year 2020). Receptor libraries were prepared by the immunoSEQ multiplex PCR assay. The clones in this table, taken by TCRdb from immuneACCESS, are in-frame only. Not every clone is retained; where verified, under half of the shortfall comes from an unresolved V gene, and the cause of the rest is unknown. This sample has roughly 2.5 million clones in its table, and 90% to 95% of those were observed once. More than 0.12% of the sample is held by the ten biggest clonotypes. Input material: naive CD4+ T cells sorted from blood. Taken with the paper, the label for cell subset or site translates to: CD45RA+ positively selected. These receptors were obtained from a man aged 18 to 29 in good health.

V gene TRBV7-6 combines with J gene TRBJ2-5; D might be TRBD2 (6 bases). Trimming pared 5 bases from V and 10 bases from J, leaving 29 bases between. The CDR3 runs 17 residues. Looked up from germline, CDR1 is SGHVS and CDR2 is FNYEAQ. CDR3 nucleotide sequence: TGTGCCAGCAGCCCCCGATTACGATCCGGGGCCCTGCGGGACCAGTACTTC. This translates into CASSPRLRSGALRDQYF. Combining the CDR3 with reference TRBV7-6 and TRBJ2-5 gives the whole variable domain GAGVSQSPRYKVTKRGQDVALRCDPISGHVSLYWYRQALGQGPEFLTYFNYEAQQDKSGLPNDRFSAERPEGSISTLTIQRTEQRDSAMYRCASSPRLRSGALRDQYFGPGTRLLVL.

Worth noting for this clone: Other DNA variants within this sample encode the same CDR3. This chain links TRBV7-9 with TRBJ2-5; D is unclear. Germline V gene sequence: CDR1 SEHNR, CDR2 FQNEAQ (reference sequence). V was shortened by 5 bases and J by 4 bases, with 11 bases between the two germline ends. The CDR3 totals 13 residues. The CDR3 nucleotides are TGTGCCAGCAGCCAGACGGGTCGAGAGACCCAGTACTTC. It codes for CASSQTGRETQYF. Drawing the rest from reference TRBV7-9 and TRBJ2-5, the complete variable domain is DTGVSQNPRHKITKRGQNVTFRCDPISEHNRLYWYRQTLGQGPEFLTYFQNEAQLEKSRLLSDRFSAERPKGSFSTLEIQRTEQGDSAMYLCASSQTGRETQYFGPGTRLLVL.

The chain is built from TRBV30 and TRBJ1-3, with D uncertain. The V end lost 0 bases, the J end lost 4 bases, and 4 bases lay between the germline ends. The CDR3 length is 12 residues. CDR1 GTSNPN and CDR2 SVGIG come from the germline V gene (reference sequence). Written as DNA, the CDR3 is TGTGCCTGGAGTGTTCAGGGAAACACCATATATTTT. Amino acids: CAWSVQGNTIYF.

In nucleotides, the CDR3 is TGCAGCGTTGCCCCAGGGAGGCAAGAGACCCAGTACTTC. The encoded protein is CSVAPGRQETQYF. The J gene is TRBJ2-5, the V gene TRBV29-1; D may be TRBD2 (6 bases). Germline V lookup: CDR1 SQVTM, CDR2 ANQGSEA. Deletions cut 4 bases from V and 2 bases from J, with 11 bases between. The CDR3 extends over 13 amino acids.

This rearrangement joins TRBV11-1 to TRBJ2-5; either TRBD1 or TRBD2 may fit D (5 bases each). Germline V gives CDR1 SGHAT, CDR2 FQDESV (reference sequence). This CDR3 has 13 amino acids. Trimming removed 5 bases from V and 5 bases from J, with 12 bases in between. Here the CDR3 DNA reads TGTGCCAGCAGCCCCTCGGGGCGGGAGACCCAGTACTTC. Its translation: CASSPSGRETQYF.

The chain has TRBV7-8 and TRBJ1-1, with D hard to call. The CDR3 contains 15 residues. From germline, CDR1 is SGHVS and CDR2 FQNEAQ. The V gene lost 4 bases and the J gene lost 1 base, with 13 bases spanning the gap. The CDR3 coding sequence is TGTGCCAGCAGCTCCTGGGTAGACTGGAACACTGAAGCTTTCTTT. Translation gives CASSSWVDWNTEAFF.

The CDR3, as DNA: TGCGCCAGCAGCTTGGTCGTGGGTTACACTGAAGCTTTCTTT. Translation gives CASSLVVGYTEAFF. The chain is built from TRBV5-1 and TRBJ1-1; D is undetermined. The CDR3 covers 14 residues. V lost 0 bases and J 3 bases, leaving 9 bases between the germline ends. Germline V CDR1 and CDR2: SGHRS, YFSETQ. The whole variable domain, remainder taken from reference TRBV5-1 and TRBJ1-1, is KAGVTQTPRYLIKTRGQQVTLSCSPISGHRSVSWYQQTPGQGLQFLFEYFSETQRNKGNFPGRFSGRQFSNSRSEMNVSTLELGDSALYLCASSLVVGYTEAFFGQGTRLTVV.

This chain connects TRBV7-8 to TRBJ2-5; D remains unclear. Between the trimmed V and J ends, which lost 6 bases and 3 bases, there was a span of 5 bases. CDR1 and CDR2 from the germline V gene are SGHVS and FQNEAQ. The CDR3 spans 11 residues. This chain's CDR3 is CASSIEETQYF. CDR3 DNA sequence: TGTGCCAGCAGTATAGAAGAGACCCAGTACTTC.